Listed below are T cell receptor beta chains from one sample, sequenced in a study of T and B cells in COVID-19 patients. TCRdb reprocessed the multiplex PCR reads with MiXCR, giving one entry per CDR3 protein. The table lists 13,000 or so distinct CDR3 sequences, approximately 30% of them singletons. Specimen: blood. Source of these receptors: a human donor who had recovered from COVID-19. Each CDR3 is given with its conserved first and last residue. The D gene is left open where the match is weak. Part of the rows lack a size; the others show once, few, many or a class for expanded clones.

v_gene	j_gene	d_gene	abundance	CDR3aa	CDR3nt
TRBV20-1	TRBJ2-7	TRBD1	few	CSAPRRQGAYEQYF	TGCAGTGCTCCCCGCCGACAGGGCGCCTACGAGCAGTACTTC
TRBV28	TRBJ2-1	NA	few	CASSLGGGEQFF	TGTGCCAGCAGCCTGGGGGGTGGGGAGCAGTTCTTC
TRBV5-4	TRBJ1-2	NA	few	CASREGGGRGGQGYTF	TGTGCCAGCAGAGAGGGGGGTGGTCGAGGGGGTCAGGGCTACACCTTC
TRBV19	TRBJ1-3	NA	many	CAGRRYSGNTIYF	TGTGCCGGGCGGCGGTACTCTGGAAACACCATATATTTT
TRBV5-6	TRBJ2-1	NA	NA	CASRQRGRGENEQFF	TGTGCCAGCAGACAGCGGGGCAGGGGGGAGAATGAGCAGTTCTTC
TRBV5-1	TRBJ1-3	NA	NA	CASSPRGDPGNTIYF	TGTGCCAGCAGCCCTCGGGGGGACCCTGGAAACACCATATATTTT
TRBV30	TRBJ2-5	TRBD2	many	CAWSVASGGWGTQYF	TGTGCCTGGAGTGTCGCTAGCGGGGGGTGGGGGACCCAGTACTTC
TRBV5-1	TRBJ1-2	NA	few	CASSLSANYGYTF	TGCGCCAGCAGCTTGTCAGCTAACTATGGCTACACCTTC
TRBV6-1	TRBJ1-1	TRBD1	few	CASRRTGTLLNTEAFF	TGTGCCAGCAGGAGGACAGGCACTCTATTGAACACTGAAGCTTTCTTT
TRBV12-3/TRBV12-4	TRBJ2-5	TRBD1	NA	CASNRGRQETQYF	TGTGCCAGTAACAGGGGCCGACAAGAGACCCAGTACTTC
TRBV30	TRBJ2-7	TRBD1	many	CAWSRTGYYEQYF	TGTGCCTGGAGTAGGACAGGTTACTACGAGCAGTACTTC
TRBV7-9	TRBJ1-2	NA	NA	CASSFNRLRGQWGYTF	TGTGCCAGCAGCTTCAATCGCTTAAGGGGCCAATGGGGCTACACCTTC
TRBV4-2	TRBJ2-2	NA	NA	CASSHLETQLGELFF	TGTGCCAGCAGCCACCTAGAGACACAACTGGGGGAGCTGTTTTTT
TRBV12-3/TRBV12-4	TRBJ2-7	TRBD1	medium-sized	CASSLAGGYEQYF	TGTGCCAGCAGTTTGGCAGGGGGCTACGAGCAGTACTTC
TRBV5-6	TRBJ1-6	NA	few	CASSYWGTGNSPLHF	TGTGCCAGCAGCTACTGGGGAACGGGTAATTCACCCCTCCACTTT
TRBV6-6	TRBJ2-1	NA	medium-sized	CASSYSLEQFF	TGTGCCAGCAGTTACAGCCTGGAGCAGTTCTTC
TRBV6-1	TRBJ1-5	NA	NA	CASSEAQARQPQHF	TGTGCCAGCAGTGAAGCGCAGGCACGTCAGCCCCAGCATTTT
TRBV19	TRBJ1-6	TRBD1	medium-sized	CASSMAGQGDSPLHF	TGTGCCAGTAGTATGGCGGGACAGGGAGATTCACCCCTCCACTTT
TRBV5-1	TRBJ2-7	TRBD1	NA	CASREQDRGPPYEQYF	TGCGCCAGCCGCGAACAAGACAGGGGGCCACCCTACGAGCAGTACTTC
TRBV19	TRBJ1-5	NA	many	CASSIGIGQPYSNQPQHF	TGTGCCAGTAGTATAGGAATCGGACAACCGTATAGCAATCAGCCCCAGCATTTT
TRBV27	TRBJ1-5	TRBD1	NA	CASRAKTGGGQPQHF	TGTGCCAGCAGGGCTAAAACAGGGGGTGGTCAGCCCCAGCATTTT
TRBV5-1	TRBJ1-5	NA	NA	CASSLTGSNQPQHF	TGCGCCAGCAGCTTGACAGGTAGCAATCAGCCCCAGCATTTT
TRBV23-1	TRBJ2-7	NA	NA	CASSQPTGLSFSYEQYF	TGCGCCAGCAGTCAACCAACGGGGCTTTCTTTCTCCTACGAGCAGTACTTC
TRBV5-4	TRBJ1-2	NA	NA	CASKKQGYGYTF	TGTGCCAGCAAAAAACAGGGCTATGGCTACACCTTC
TRBV5-1	TRBJ2-7	NA	NA	CASSLAATRVAHEQYF	TGCGCCAGCAGCTTGGCCGCGACTAGGGTTGCCCACGAGCAGTACTTC
TRBV27	TRBJ2-3	TRBD2	NA	CASSFLAGGPGDTQYF	TGTGCCAGCAGTTTTCTAGCGGGAGGGCCCGGAGATACGCAGTATTTT
TRBV7-6	TRBJ2-7	TRBD2	many	CASSLGIGEGYEQYF	TGTGCCAGCAGCTTAGGAATTGGGGAGGGCTACGAGCAGTACTTC
TRBV19	TRBJ2-3	NA	medium-sized	CASSIVPGDTQYF	TGTGCCAGTAGTATAGTACCCGGTGATACGCAGTATTTT
TRBV24-1	TRBJ2-3	NA	NA	CATSQSGTDTQYF	TGTGCCACCAGTCAAAGCGGCACAGATACGCAGTATTTT
TRBV6-5	TRBJ2-5	NA	NA	CASSLAVEGTQYF	TGTGCCAGCAGCTTAGCGGTAGAGGGGACCCAGTACTTC
TRBV27	TRBJ2-7	TRBD1	NA	CASRWTGRVYEQYF	TGTGCCAGCAGGTGGACAGGGCGAGTCTACGAGCAGTACTTC
TRBV27	TRBJ2-7	TRBD1	many	CASSALTGKKDEQYF	TGTGCCAGCAGTGCATTGACAGGGAAGAAAGACGAGCAGTACTTC
TRBV18	TRBJ2-2	NA	many	CASSPPGLAQYTGELFF	TGTGCCAGCTCACCACCCGGTCTGGCACAGTACACCGGGGAGCTGTTTTTT
TRBV20-1	TRBJ2-5	NA	NA	CSAPTGRRETQYF	TGCAGTGCTCCCACAGGGCGGCGAGAGACCCAGTACTTC
TRBV12-3/TRBV12-4	TRBJ2-2	NA	medium-sized	CASSRDSNTGELFF	TGTGCCAGCAGCCGGGACTCCAACACCGGGGAGCTGTTTTTT
TRBV30	TRBJ1-6	NA	many	CAWSAARVRGNSPLHF	TGTGCCTGGAGCGCGGCGAGGGTTAGAGGAAATTCACCCCTCCACTTT
TRBV6-5	TRBJ2-7	NA	NA	CASSFYPTYEQYF	TGTGCCAGCAGCTTTTACCCTACCTACGAGCAGTACTTC
TRBV18	TRBJ1-2	NA	many	CASSPGSDYGYTF	TGTGCCAGCTCACCAGGAAGCGACTATGGCTACACCTTC
TRBV19	TRBJ2-2	TRBD1	once	CASSALTGTGNTGELFF	TGTGCCAGTAGTGCCCTTACCGGGACAGGGAACACCGGGGAGCTGTTTTTT
TRBV27	TRBJ2-1	NA	medium-sized	CASRTQGSSYNEQFF	TGTGCCAGCAGGACACAGGGATCATCCTACAATGAGCAGTTCTTC
TRBV7-9	TRBJ2-3	NA	NA	CASTWRGSTDTQYF	TGTGCCAGCACTTGGCGGGGTAGCACAGATACGCAGTATTTT
TRBV27	TRBJ1-3	NA	NA	CASSLGSGATIYF	TGTGCCAGCAGTTTAGGGTCAGGGGCCACCATATATTTT
TRBV10-2	TRBJ2-1	NA	few	CASSEPPQRGSYNEQFF	TGCGCCAGCAGTGAGCCCCCCCAGCGAGGCTCCTACAATGAGCAGTTCTTC
TRBV20-1	TRBJ1-2	NA	once	CSFSAGSDYGYTF	TGCAGTTTCTCGGCGGGGAGCGACTATGGCTACACCTTC
TRBV11-2	TRBJ1-2	TRBD1	NA	CASSLTGGFRDGYTF	TGTGCCAGCAGCTTGACAGGGGGCTTTCGGGATGGCTACACCTTC
TRBV18	TRBJ2-2	TRBD2	medium-sized	CASSPRLAGDTGELFF	TGTGCCAGCTCACCCCGACTAGCGGGAGACACCGGGGAGCTGTTTTTT
TRBV27	TRBJ2-2	TRBD2	NA	CASSQLAGAANTGELFF	TGTGCCAGCAGTCAACTAGCGGGGGCCGCGAACACCGGGGAGCTGTTTTTT
TRBV6-4	TRBJ1-5	NA	medium-sized	CASSEGANQPQHF	TGTGCCAGCAGTGAAGGGGCCAATCAGCCCCAGCATTTT
TRBV6-5	TRBJ1-1	TRBD1	NA	CASSYSNRGRRKTEAFF	TGTGCCAGCAGTTACTCTAACAGGGGGCGCCGAAAGACTGAAGCTTTCTTT